One sample yielded the 16 T cell receptor beta chains listed below, sequenced in a study of T cells after posttransplantation cyclophosphamide. Here immunoSEQ multiplex PCR was the method, and the copy in TCRdb shows in-frame clones only, minus some. In total the sample includes tens of thousands of clones, none of them seen once. Sequenced sample: PBMCs. The receptors come from a woman aged 55-69 years in good health, CMV-negative, and a related stem cell transplant donor.

This clone was counted many times. This rearrangement joins TRBV7-2 to TRBJ1-1; D unresolved. There are 14 residues in the CDR3. Germline assignment: CDR1 SGHTA and CDR2 FQGNSA. V was trimmed by 5 bases and J by 6 bases, leaving 16 bases between them. The CDR3 nucleotides are TGTGCCAGCAGCCCCAATCCGACTTTTGCTGAAGCTTTCTTT. Translation: CASSPNPTFAEAFF.

This clone was recorded at least ten times. The chain recombines TRBV7-9 with TRBJ1-5, with D possibly TRBD1 on 5 matching bases. The CDR3 runs 14 residues. Trimming removed 6 bases from V and 7 bases from J, with 16 bases in between. Germline CDR1 SEHNR, CDR2 FQNEAQ (reference sequence). The CDR3 region is CASSRGGSDQPQHF. The CDR3 nucleotides are TGTGCCAGCAGTCGCGGGGGGAGTGACCAGCCCCAGCATTTT.

This clone has at least ten counts. In DNA form, the CDR3 reads TGTGCCAGCACCCGACAGGGGGAAACCTACGAGCAGTACTTC. Its translation is CASTRQGETYEQYF. This chain links TRBV27 with TRBJ2-7; 9 bases fit TRBD1. This CDR3 is built from 14 residues. V was clipped by 7 bases and J by 2 bases; unmatched bases: 6. CDR1 is MNHEY, CDR2 SMNVEV, per germline (reference sequence).

This clone was observed many times. J is TRBJ2-2 and V is TRBV6-2 or TRBV6-3, with TRBD2 matching 11 bases. The ends lost 6 bases at V and 1 base at J; junction bases unmatched: 7. The germline V gene encodes CDR1 MNHEY and CDR2 SVGEGT. There are 17 residues in the CDR3. CDR3 sequence reads: CASRALAGEWNTGELFF. The DNA for the CDR3 is TGTGCCAGCAGAGCACTAGCGGGGGAATGGAACACCGGGGAGCTGTTTTTT.

This chain connects TRBV27 to TRBJ2-7, with 10 positions matching TRBD1. The CDR3 has 15 residues. Trimming took 5 bases from V and 6 from J; bases not matched to a gene: 10. Germline loops: CDR1 MNHEY, CDR2 SMNVEV (reference sequence). The CDR3 is CASSPRQGAQLEQYF. CDR3 nucleotides: TGTGCCAGCAGTCCGAGACAGGGGGCGCAACTCGAGCAGTACTTC.

This clone was recorded at least ten times. The chain has TRBV5-8 and TRBJ1-2; 7 bases line up with TRBD1. Losses at the gene ends were 4 bases for V and 2 bases for J; bases not matched to a gene: 8. Per germline, CDR1 SGHTS and CDR2 YDEGEE. This CDR3 comprises 15 residues. CDR3 sequence: CASSPWDSANYGYTF. CDR3 coding DNA: TGTGCCAGCAGCCCCTGGGACAGTGCGAACTATGGCTACACCTTC.

The sample holds many counts of this clone. The CDR3 DNA sequence: TGTGCCACGACCTACGGAAATACGGGCACTGAAGCTTTCTTT. Protein: CATTYGNTGTEAFF. The chain recombines TRBV15 with TRBJ1-1, with D hard to call. The V and J ends lost 9 bases and 4 bases respectively, with 18 bases between them. Looked up from germline, CDR1 is LNHNV and CDR2 is YYDKDF (reference sequence). The CDR3 totals 14 residues. Full variable domain (rest looked up from reference TRBV15 and TRBJ1-1): DAMVIQNPRYQVTQFGKPVTLSCSQTLNHNVMYWYQQKSSQAPKLLFHYYDKDFNNEADTPDNFQSRRPNTSFCFLDIRSPGLGDTAMYLCATTYGNTGTEAFFGQGTRLTVV.

This clone has just a few counts. The gene calls are TRBV9 and TRBJ2-2; 9 bases agree with TRBD2. CDR1 is SGDLS, CDR2 YYNGEE, per germline. CDR3 length: 16 residues. The V segment lost 1 base and the J segment 3 bases; nucleotides outside the gene matches: 4. The CDR3 nucleotides read TGTGCCAGCAGCGTACTAGCGGGGTCATACACCGGGGAGCTGTTTTTT. Translating it yields CASSVLAGSYTGELFF.

This clone has at least ten counts. The chain carries TRBV9 and TRBJ2-3, with D possibly matching TRBD2 (6 bases). Trimming pared 5 bases from V and 8 bases from J, leaving 21 bases between. The CDR3 length is 15 residues. Germline V lookup: CDR1 SGDLS, CDR2 YYNGEE. The CDR3 region is CASSTAGFLPGTQYF. The CDR3 coding sequence is TGTGCCAGCAGTACGGCGGGGTTTCTCCCCGGTACGCAGTATTTT.

This clone came up many times. The rearrangement joins TRBV10-2 to TRBJ1-5, with 7 bases aligning to TRBD1. The length of the CDR3 is 13 residues. Germline lookup yields CDR1 WSHSY and CDR2 SAAADI. The V gene end was trimmed by 4 bases and the J gene end by 6 bases; junction bases not matched to a gene: 3. This CDR3 reads CASSAQGGQPQHF. The CDR3 coding sequence is TGCGCCAGCAGTGCGCAGGGGGGTCAGCCCCAGCATTTT.

This clone was seen repeatedly, ten times or more. The V gene is TRBV2, the J gene TRBJ2-5; D is perhaps TRBD2 (7 bases). V was trimmed by 11 bases and J by 5 bases, leaving 18 bases between them. Germline V CDR1 and CDR2: SNHLY, FYNNEI. The CDR3 covers 13 residues. This CDR3 is CAGGGPGFETQYF. The CDR3 DNA reads as TGTGCCGGCGGGGGCCCCGGCTTCGAGACCCAGTACTTC.

This clone came up a few times. The chain has TRBV4-3 and TRBJ2-5, with 12 bases aligning to TRBD2. With V trimmed by 1 base and J by 4 bases, 4 bases remained unmatched. There are 16 residues in the CDR3. Per germline, CDR1 LGHNA and CDR2 YSLEER. The CDR3 is CASSQALAGGPETQYF. CDR3 coding DNA: TGCGCCAGCAGCCAAGCCCTAGCGGGGGGGCCAGAGACCCAGTACTTC.

This clone was seen repeatedly, ten times or more. The rearrangement joins TRBV5-1 to TRBJ2-1, with 9 positions matching TRBD1. The CDR3 runs 15 residues. Germline V gene sequence: CDR1 SGHRS, CDR2 YFSETQ. V gave up 3 bases and J gave up 3 bases; unmatched junction bases: 4. CDR3 coding DNA: TGCGCCAGCAGCTATTCGGGACAGGGCTACAATGAGCAGTTCTTC. Encoded protein: CASSYSGQGYNEQFF.

Only a few counts were recorded for this clone. The chain uses TRBV2 and TRBJ1-2; D unresolved. The germline gives CDR1 SNHLY, CDR2 FYNNEI. With 4 bases removed from V and 3 bases from J, the gap between germline ends came to 12 bases. The CDR3 consists of 14 residues. The CDR3 nucleotides read TGTGCCAGCAGTGTAGGGCGAACCGACTATGGCTACACCTTC. Translated: CASSVGRTDYGYTF.

This clone was observed many times. This rearrangement joins TRBV29-1 to TRBJ2-7, with TRBD1 matching over 7 bases. The length of the CDR3 is 11 residues. Germline CDR1 and CDR2: SQVTM and ANQGSEA. J lost 5 bases, V lost 6 bases, and 4 bases had no gene match. Here the CDR3 reads CSVRQGHEQYF. The CDR3 nucleotides read TGCAGCGTCAGACAGGGACACGAGCAGTACTTC.

This clone was detected many times. V and J are TRBV28 and TRBJ2-7, with D hard to call. The CDR3 runs to 17 residues. Germline CDR1 MDHEN, CDR2 SYDVKM. V was trimmed by 1 base and J by 1 base, leaving 17 bases between them. The CDR3 spells CASSLFPTRQISYEQYF. The DNA for the CDR3 is TGTGCCAGCAGTTTATTTCCGACACGTCAGATTTCCTACGAGCAGTACTTC. Full variable domain (missing parts from reference TRBV28 and TRBJ2-7): DVKVTQSSRYLVKRTGEKVFLECVQDMDHENMFWYRQDPGLGLRLIYFSYDVKMKEKGDIPEGYSVSREKKERFSLILESASTNQTSMYLCASSLFPTRQISYEQYFGPGTRLTVT.